The 14 T cell receptor beta chains given below trace back to one sample, sequenced in a study of T cell responses to AZD1222 COVID-19 vaccine. Using immunoSEQ multiplex PCR, the repertoire was profiled, and TCRdb retains in-frame clones only, with some absent. The sample consists of some 130,000 clones, roughly 90% of them appearing once. The sample in question was peripheral blood, obtained 28 days after the second AZD1222 dose. These receptors originate from an adult who received the AZD1222 COVID-19 vaccine.

The chain uses TRBV27 and TRBJ2-1; no reliable D call. V dropped 6 bases and J dropped 6 bases, with 9 bases sitting between them. CDR1 is MNHEY, CDR2 SMNVEV, per germline (reference sequence). This CDR3 region has 12 residues. The CDR3, as DNA: TGTGCCAGCAGAACCTGGTTCAATGAGCAGTTCTTC. Translating gives CASRTWFNEQFF.

This chain links TRBV27 with TRBJ2-2, with 8 bases that match TRBD1. This CDR3 is built from 18 residues. V shed 6 bases, J shed 1 base, and the junction held 13 bases outside the gene matches. In germline, CDR1 is MNHEY, CDR2 SMNVEV (reference sequence). As DNA, the CDR3 is TGTGCCAGCAGCCCTACCGGCAGGGGGCGCGGGAACACCGGGGAGCTGTTTTTT. Translation gives CASSPTGRGRGNTGELFF.

This CDR3 reads CASRPRTSGSYEQYF. The CDR3 DNA follows: TGTGCCAGCAGGCCTCGGACTAGCGGGTCCTACGAGCAGTACTTC. The chain has TRBV6-2 or TRBV6-3 and TRBJ2-7; 11 bases fit TRBD2. The V gene end was trimmed by 6 bases and the J gene end by 1 base; junction bases not matched to a gene: 5. There are 15 residues in the CDR3. Germline V gene data show CDR1 as MNHEY and CDR2 as SVGEGT.

The gene calls are TRBV6-5 and TRBJ2-7, with D possibly being TRBD1 (6 bases). The CDR3 is 14 residues long. The germline gives CDR1 MNHEY, CDR2 SVGAGI. The V gene lost 7 bases and the J gene lost 0 bases, with 13 bases spanning the gap. The CDR3 protein is CASKGQLASYEQYF. The CDR3 DNA sequence: TGTGCCAGCAAAGGACAGTTAGCCTCCTACGAGCAGTACTTC.

The gene calls are TRBV5-1 and TRBJ1-1; 8 bases align to TRBD1. The CDR3 loop spans 15 amino acids. V was pared by 4 bases and J by 3 bases, with 8 bases of the junction left unmatched. Germline V lookup: CDR1 SGHRS, CDR2 YFSETQ. The CDR3 here is CASSPATGAHTEAFF. The CDR3 nucleotides read TGCGCCAGCAGCCCAGCGACAGGGGCGCACACTGAAGCTTTCTTT.

A few counts support this clone. This chain links TRBV30 with TRBJ2-2; D may match TRBD1 or TRBD2 (6 bases each). This CDR3 spans 14 amino acids. V was pared by 3 bases and J by 4 bases, with 12 bases between. The V gene's germline CDR1 is GTSNPN and CDR2 SVGIG (reference sequence). CDR3 coding DNA: TGTGCCTGGAGACAAAAGGGGGGCACCGGGGAGCTGTTTTTT. This gives the protein CAWRQKGGTGELFF.

J is TRBJ2-3 and V is TRBV5-1, with D uncertain. The V end was cut by 1 base, the J end by 7 bases, with 13 bases between. CDR3 length: 14 residues. Germline lookup yields CDR1 SGHRS and CDR2 YFSETQ. CDR3 sequence reads: CASSLSAGRNTQYF. In DNA, the CDR3 is TGCGCCAGCAGCTTGTCGGCCGGTAGGAATACGCAGTATTTT. Full variable domain (outside the CDR3, taken from reference TRBV5-1 and TRBJ2-3): KAGVTQTPRYLIKTRGQQVTLSCSPISGHRSVSWYQQTPGQGLQFLFEYFSETQRNKGNFPGRFSGRQFSNSRSEMNVSTLELGDSALYLCASSLSAGRNTQYFGPGTRLTVL.

The rearrangement links TRBV12-5 to TRBJ2-7; D is possibly TRBD1 (5 bases). Looked up from germline, CDR1 is LGHNT and CDR2 is FRNRAP. V was pared by 6 bases and J by 0 bases, with 9 bases between. The CDR3 totals 13 residues. The CDR3 reads CASGTDNSYEQYF. The CDR3 nucleotides read TGTGCTAGTGGCACGGACAACTCCTACGAGCAGTACTTC.

This chain connects TRBV4-3 to TRBJ1-6, with D uncertain. V gave up 0 bases and J gave up 7 bases, with 10 bases separating them. The CDR3 loop spans 15 amino acids. Germline CDR1 LGHNA, CDR2 YSLEER. In nucleotides, the CDR3 is TGCGCCAGCAGCCAAGAGAGGGCTCAAAATTCACCCCTCCACTTT. Translation gives CASSQERAQNSPLHF.

CDR3 region: CASSPGTGDYEQYF. CDR3 sequence (DNA): TGTGCCAGCTCACCCGGGACAGGGGACTACGAGCAGTACTTC. This chain connects TRBV18 to TRBJ2-7, with TRBD1 identical over 10 bases. V dropped 3 bases and J dropped 3; count of bases not matched to a gene: 2. Germline lookup yields CDR1 KGHSH and CDR2 LQKENI. This CDR3 region has 14 residues. Variable domain in full (rest from reference TRBV18 and TRBJ2-7): NAGVMQNPRHLVRRRGQEARLRCSPMKGHSHVYWYRQLPEEGLKFMVYLQKENIIDESGMPKERFSAEFPKEGPSILRIQQVVRGDSAAYFCASSPGTGDYEQYFGPGTRLTVT.

CDR3 region: CASSRRGGGGNTIYF. The DNA of the CDR3 is TGTGCCAGCAGCCGGCGGGGGGGCGGTGGAAACACCATATATTTT. The chain links TRBV11-3 to TRBJ1-3; TRBD1 is a possible D gene (6 bases). V lost 5 bases, J lost 3 bases, and 14 bases lay in between. The CDR3 consists of 15 residues. The germline V gene has CDR1 SGHNT and CDR2 YENEEA.

V gene TRBV18 combines with J gene TRBJ1-5; D gene ambiguous. This CDR3 region has 13 residues. CDR1 and CDR2 (germline): KGHSH, LQKENI. Trimming took 5 bases from V and 7 from J, leaving 12 bases between them. CDR3 residues: CASSEIRGQPQHF. The CDR3 region has the DNA TGTGCCAGCTCAGAGATCAGAGGGCAGCCCCAGCATTTT.

The V gene is TRBV7-2, the J gene TRBJ1-1; no clear D gene. The V gene lost 5 bases and the J gene lost 4 bases, with 11 bases spanning the gap. Germline V lookup: CDR1 SGHTA, CDR2 FQGNSA. The CDR3 is 13 residues long. The CDR3 DNA sequence: TGTGCCAGCAGCCGACCAAGGACCACTGAAGCTTTCTTT. This sequence encodes CASSRPRTTEAFF.

In this sample, this clone turned up a few times. The J gene is TRBJ2-2, the V gene TRBV2; 7 positions agree with TRBD1. V shed 0 bases and J 0 bases; nucleotides not matched to a gene: 7. The CDR3 is 18 residues long. Germline lookup yields CDR1 SNHLY and CDR2 FYNNEI. The CDR3 DNA is TGTGCCAGCAGTGAAGCCCCACCGACAGGGACGAACACCGGGGAGCTGTTTTTT. Amino acids: CASSEAPPTGTNTGELFF.